These 26 T cell receptor beta chains originate from one sample sequenced in a study of blood T cell repertoires in COVID-19 (dated by TCRdb to about 2020). The library was obtained by the immunoSEQ multiplex PCR assay. Not all clones reach the TCRdb copy of this immuneACCESS table, which keeps in-frame sequences only. Checked studies attribute under half of the gap to unresolved V genes and leave the rest unexplained. In all, the sample holds about 160,000 clones, and around 80% of those were seen once. The top ten clonotypes cover roughly 20% of the sample. The material sequenced was peripheral blood. These receptors came from an elderly woman with acute or convalescent COVID-19.

The genes are TRBV7-9 and TRBJ2-6, with 7 bases fitting TRBD1. CDR1 and CDR2 from the germline V gene are SEHNR and FQNEAQ (reference sequence). The V gene end was trimmed by 5 bases and the J gene end by 11 bases; junction bases not matched to a gene: 12. The CDR3 covers 15 residues. DNA of the CDR3: TGTGCCAGCAGCCCACGACAGGGTGGGGGTTACGTCCTGACTTTC. It yields the protein CASSPRQGGGYVLTF.

The chain couples TRBV2 to TRBJ2-3, with 13 bases matching TRBD2. The germline V gene encodes CDR1 SNHLY and CDR2 FYNNEI. With 6 bases clipped from V and 0 bases from J, the junction kept 9 bases outside the gene matches. This CDR3 contains 18 residues. The DNA for the CDR3 is TGTGCCAGCAGGAAAGGGACTAGCGGGGTCGTTAGCACAGATACGCAGTATTTT. Translating it yields CASRKGTSGVVSTDTQYF.

The genes are TRBV3-1 (or the pseudogene TRBV3-2) and TRBJ1-3; possibly TRBD1 for D (5 bases). CDR1 is LGHDT and CDR2 is YNNKEL in the germline V gene (reference sequence). The ends were cut back, 1 base at V and 4 bases at J, with 8 bases in the middle. The CDR3 spans 14 residues. The CDR3 is CASSQGQFGNTIYF. The CDR3 DNA reads TGTGCCAGCAGCCAAGGACAGTTCGGAAACACCATATATTTT.

The chain employs TRBV4-2 and TRBJ2-7, with D possibly TRBD1 on 6 matching bases. The V gene lost 0 bases and the J gene lost 1 base, with 13 bases spanning the gap. The germline V gene has CDR1 LGHNA and CDR2 YNFKEQ. The CDR3 covers 16 residues. The chain's CDR3 is CASSQDFGQRSYEQYF. The CDR3, as DNA: TGTGCCAGCAGCCAAGATTTTGGACAGAGATCCTACGAGCAGTACTTC.

The chain uses TRBV15 and TRBJ2-1; possibly TRBD2 for D (6 bases). The CDR3 contains 14 residues. The V gene lost 1 base and the J gene lost 10 bases, with 14 bases spanning the gap. Per the germline V gene, CDR1 is LNHNV and CDR2 is YYDKDF (reference sequence). In DNA, the CDR3 is TGTGCCACCAGCAGAGGGCGGACTAACAGCGAGCAGTTCTTC. It yields the protein CATSRGRTNSEQFF.

The chain employs TRBV24-1 and TRBJ2-3, with D perhaps matching TRBD2 (6 bases). The CDR3 extends over 15 amino acids. The V and J ends lost 4 bases and 1 base respectively, with 11 bases between them. Germline V gives CDR1 KGHDR, CDR2 SFDVKD. CDR3 residues: CATSERGGGTDTQYF. The CDR3 DNA reads TGTGCCACCAGTGAGAGGGGCGGGGGCACAGATACGCAGTATTTT.

This chain links TRBV10-3 with TRBJ2-1; 10 positions agree with TRBD2. Trimming took 4 bases from V and 8 from J; bases not matched to a gene: 8. The CDR3 length is 15 residues. CDR1 and CDR2 from the germline V gene are ENHRY and SYGVKD. CDR3 DNA: TGTGCCATCAGTGGAGCGAGCGGGGGGGCATATGAGCAGTTCTTC. It is translated as CAISGASGGAYEQFF.

As DNA, the CDR3 is TGTGCCAGCAGCGCCCACAGGGGATCGAACACCGGGGAGCTGTTTTTT. Protein product: CASSAHRGSNTGELFF. The V gene is TRBV7-9, the J gene TRBJ2-2; 7 bases map to TRBD1. Looked up from germline, CDR1 is SEHNR and CDR2 is FQNEAQ (reference sequence). The CDR3 sequence is 16 residues long. V lost 5 bases and J lost 0; bases outside the gene matches: 6.

This clone has just a few counts. The V gene is TRBV6-5, the J gene TRBJ2-2; tentative D call: TRBD1 (5 bases). From germline, CDR1 is MNHEY and CDR2 SVGAGI. The CDR3 runs 16 residues. Trimming stripped 2 bases from V and 5 bases from J, with 15 bases between. The CDR3 DNA sequence: TGTGCCAGCAGTTACGCTCCCCCCCGACAGACCGGGGAGCTGTTTTTT. This codes for CASSYAPPRQTGELFF.

This chain uses TRBV13 with TRBJ1-2; D not certain. The CDR3 runs 15 residues. Germline V lookup: CDR1 PRHDT, CDR2 FYEKMQ (reference sequence). Trimming cost V 0 bases and J 4 bases, with 12 bases left between them. The CDR3 protein is CASSLGWQEVYGYTF. CDR3 sequence (DNA): TGTGCCAGCAGCTTAGGCTGGCAGGAGGTCTATGGCTACACCTTC.

V gene TRBV20-1 combines with J gene TRBJ2-1; 11 bases are a match to TRBD2. The CDR3 spans 11 residues. Looked up from germline, CDR1 is DFQATT and CDR2 is SNEGSKA (reference sequence). Trimming took 3 bases from V and 15 from J; bases not matched to a gene: 4. The CDR3 loop is CSASTSGGRFF. CDR3 bases: TGCAGTGCTAGCACTAGCGGGGGTCGGTTCTTC.

The chain combines TRBV10-2 with TRBJ1-2; D gene uncertain. The V gene lost 0 bases and the J gene lost 4 bases, with 9 bases spanning the gap. The CDR3 has 14 amino acids. Per the germline V gene, CDR1 is WSHSY and CDR2 is SAAADI. The DNA of the CDR3 is TGCGCCAGCAGTGAGTCGTCAGAGGGCTATGGCTACACCTTC. It specifies CASSESSEGYGYTF.

V gene TRBV7-2 combines with J gene TRBJ1-1; TRBD1 matches at 10 bases. Per the germline V gene, CDR1 is SGHTA and CDR2 is FQGNSA. CDR3 size: 14 residues. V lost 7 bases, J lost 2 bases, and 4 bases stayed unmatched. The CDR3 region is CASNGDRGNTEAFF. For the CDR3, the DNA is TGTGCCAGCAACGGGGACAGGGGAAACACTGAAGCTTTCTTT.

The rearrangement uses TRBV10-3 and TRBJ1-2; 9 bases agree with TRBD1. The V segment lost 2 bases and the J segment 5 bases; nucleotides outside the gene matches: 3. This CDR3 is built from 14 residues. Germline lookup yields CDR1 ENHRY and CDR2 SYGVKD. The CDR3 DNA reads as TGTGCCATCAGTGAGGGGACAGGGCAATATGGCTACACCTTC. Its translation: CAISEGTGQYGYTF.

V is TRBV11-2 and J is TRBJ2-7; D unclear. The CDR3 sequence is 15 residues long. Trimming took 5 bases from V and 2 from J, leaving 16 bases between them. Germline CDR1 and CDR2: SGHAT and FQNNGV. The CDR3 DNA reads TGTGCCAGCAGCCCTCCACCGCGGCCTCCCTACGAGCAGTACTTC. Amino acids: CASSPPPRPPYEQYF.

The CDR3 nucleotides are TGTGCCACTCAGCCAGGGGGCTACCAAGAGACCCAGTACTTC. Translation: CATQPGGYQETQYF. V is TRBV6-5 and J is TRBJ2-5; 8 bases are a match to TRBD1. The CDR3 length is 14 residues. The germline gives CDR1 MNHEY, CDR2 SVGAGI. Losses at the gene ends were 10 bases for V and 0 bases for J; bases not matched to a gene: 7.

This chain connects TRBV3-1 (or the pseudogene TRBV3-2) to TRBJ2-1, with 7 bases fitting TRBD2. The trim removed 1 base at V and 3 bases at J, leaving 9 bases unmatched. The CDR3 sequence is 17 residues long. The germline CDR1 and CDR2 sequences are LGHDT and YNNKEL (reference sequence). The CDR3 loop is CASSQGSGASGYNEQFF. The CDR3 DNA follows: TGTGCCAGCAGCCAAGGATCCGGGGCTAGCGGCTACAATGAGCAGTTCTTC.

CDR3 sequence: CASSIGSEGLNTEAFF. In nucleotides, the CDR3 is TGTGCCAGTAGTATAGGCTCGGAGGGCCTGAACACTGAAGCTTTCTTT. The chain joins TRBV19 to TRBJ1-1; D ambiguous. CDR1 LNHDA and CDR2 SQIVND come from the germline V gene (reference sequence). Trimming shortened V by 1 base and J by 0 bases, and 12 bases separated the two germline ends. The CDR3 has 16 residues.

The CDR3 DNA reads TGCAGTGCTAGTGGGACAGGGACGGGTGAAAAACTGTTTTTT. Protein sequence: CSASGTGTGEKLFF. The chain has TRBV20-1 and TRBJ1-4; 9 bases are a match to TRBD1. Germline CDR1 reads DFQATT; CDR2 reads SNEGSKA (reference sequence). After removal of 3 bases from V and 7 bases from J, the junction contained 6 bases not matched to a gene. This CDR3 is 14 amino acids long.

The rearrangement links TRBV7-6 to TRBJ2-2, with D possibly being TRBD1 (5 bases). Trimming cost V 3 bases and J 6 bases, with 14 bases left between them. This CDR3 comprises 15 residues. Germline V CDR1 and CDR2: SGHVS, FNYEAQ. Here the CDR3 DNA reads TGTGCCAGCAGCTTTAGCAGGGTTGGTGCCGGGGAGCTGTTTTTT. Encoded protein: CASSFSRVGAGELFF.

The chain uses TRBV11-1 and TRBJ2-1; no clear D. Between the trimmed V and J ends, which lost 6 bases and 2 bases, there was a span of 8 bases. The CDR3 length is 13 residues. Germline V gene data show CDR1 as SGHAT and CDR2 as FQDESV (reference sequence). The CDR3 DNA is TGTGCCAGCAGGGAGACCGCCTACAATGAGCAGTTCTTC. This translates into CASRETAYNEQFF.

The rearrangement joins TRBV2 to TRBJ1-3; D ambiguous. This CDR3 is 15 amino acids long. CDR1 is SNHLY, CDR2 FYNNEI, per germline. Trimming stripped 4 bases from V and 0 bases from J, with 10 bases between. The chain's CDR3 is CASSGQRSSGNTIYF. In nucleotides, the CDR3 is TGTGCCAGCAGTGGGCAGCGGAGCTCTGGAAACACCATATATTTT.

The chain couples TRBV5-6 to TRBJ2-1, with 10 positions matching TRBD2. The germline gives CDR1 SGHDT, CDR2 YYEEEE. V was pared by 0 bases and J by 9 bases, with 6 bases of the junction left unmatched. The CDR3 totals 15 residues. In DNA, the CDR3 is TGTGCCAGCAGCTTGGACAGCGGGAGGGCCGTTGAGCAGTTCTTC. This codes for CASSLDSGRAVEQFF.

The chain couples TRBV30 to TRBJ2-2; D gene ambiguous. Looked up from germline, CDR1 is GTSNPN and CDR2 is SVGIG (reference sequence). Between the trimmed V and J ends, which lost 0 bases and 1 base, there was a span of 3 bases. The CDR3 covers 13 residues. For the CDR3, the DNA is TGTGCCTGGAGTGTACTGAACACCGGGGAGCTGTTTTTT. Protein: CAWSVLNTGELFF.

The chain carries TRBV9 and TRBJ1-6, with 8 bases that match TRBD1. V trimming: 4 bases; J trimming: 12 bases; junction bases outside the gene matches: 6. There are 13 residues in the CDR3. The germline gives CDR1 SGDLS, CDR2 YYNGEE. DNA for the CDR3: TGTGCCAGCAGCACCGGACAGGGCAAACCCCTCCACTTT. This translates into CASSTGQGKPLHF. Drawing the rest from reference TRBV9 and TRBJ1-6, the complete variable domain is DSGVTQTPKHLITATGQRVTLRCSPRSGDLSVYWYQQSLDQGLQFLIQYYNGEERAKGNILERFSAQQFPDLHSELNLSSLELGDSALYFCASSTGQGKPLHFGNGTRLTVT.

V usage is TRBV2 and J usage is TRBJ2-7; TRBD1 matches at 9 bases. Trimming removed 3 bases from V and 7 bases from J; junction bases left unmatched: 22. This CDR3 has 19 residues. In germline, CDR1 is SNHLY, CDR2 FYNNEI. The CDR3 is CASSEGSPDRGRITVEQYF. In DNA, the CDR3 is TGTGCCAGCAGTGAGGGAAGCCCGGACAGGGGACGGATAACAGTTGAGCAGTACTTC.